Listed here are 27 T cell receptor beta chains from one sample, sequenced in a study of CD8 T cells in Susac syndrome. When the RNA was reverse transcribed, random hexamers were used with an input of roughly 0.5 to 1 ug. One entry per CDR3 protein results from TCRdb running MiXCR on the immunoSEQ multiplex PCR reads. The sample lists about 300,000 distinct CDR3 sequences; approximately 90% were seen once. Input material: CD8+ T cells from PBMCs. The receptors were sampled from a human donor with multiple sclerosis.

The chain couples TRBV6-5 to TRBJ1-5; 10 bases map to TRBD1. Germline trimming cut 0 bases from V and 5 bases from J; bases unmatched to any gene: 1. Germline V gene lookup returns CDR1 MNHEY and CDR2 SVGAGI. This CDR3 spans 15 amino acids. This CDR3 reads CASSYSDRGDQPQHF. The DNA for the CDR3 is TGTGCCAGCAGTTACTCGGACAGGGGGGATCAGCCCCAGCATTTT.

This sequence joins TRBV20-1 and TRBJ1-2, with D possibly matching TRBD1 (5 bases). Per the germline V gene, CDR1 is DFQATT and CDR2 is SNEGSKA (reference sequence). Trimming shortened V by 1 base and J by 1 base, and 16 bases separated the two germline ends. The length of the CDR3 is 16 residues. Here the CDR3 DNA reads TGCAGTGCTAGAGCTCCGAGGGCAGGGAATAACTATGGCTACACCTTC. Protein: CSARAPRAGNNYGYTF.

The V gene is TRBV27, the J gene TRBJ1-5; D gene unclear. Between the trimmed V and J ends, which lost 4 bases and 2 bases, there was a span of 9 bases. The CDR3 extends over 14 amino acids. CDR1 is MNHEY, CDR2 SMNVEV, per germline (reference sequence). Here the CDR3 reads CASSSLVGNQPQHF. CDR3 coding DNA: TGTGCCAGCAGTTCTCTAGTTGGCAATCAGCCCCAGCATTTT.

The chain uses TRBV27 and TRBJ2-7; the D is unclear. Germline V gene lookup returns CDR1 MNHEY and CDR2 SMNVEV (reference sequence). CDR3 length: 13 amino acids. The ends were cut back, 1 base at V and 2 bases at J, with 6 bases in the middle. In DNA form, the CDR3 reads TGTGCCAGCAGTTTATATCCCCCCTACGAGCAGTACTTC. It codes for CASSLYPPYEQYF.

The gene calls are TRBV28 and TRBJ2-6; D is perhaps TRBD1 (5 bases). Germline V gives CDR1 MDHEN, CDR2 SYDVKM. V was trimmed by 4 bases and J by 1 base, leaving 11 bases between them. The CDR3 has 16 amino acids. The chain's CDR3 is CASSSNRLSGANVLTF. The CDR3, as DNA: TGTGCCAGCAGTTCGAACAGGCTTTCTGGGGCCAACGTCCTGACTTTC.

The chain combines TRBV6-1 with TRBJ1-4, with D possibly matching TRBD1 (6 bases). With 6 bases removed from V and 0 bases from J, the gap between germline ends came to 17 bases. This CDR3 is built from 17 residues. CDR1 and CDR2 from the germline V gene are MNHNS and SASEGT. CDR3 DNA sequence: TGTGCCAGCAGGGGAGGGGAGGGGGTTACAACTAATGAAAAACTGTTTTTT. Amino acids: CASRGGEGVTTNEKLFF.

The chain links TRBV20-1 to TRBJ1-4; D remains ambiguous. The germline gives CDR1 DFQATT, CDR2 SNEGSKA (reference sequence). The V and J ends lost 3 bases and 8 bases respectively, with 4 bases between them. CDR3 length equals 10 residues. CDR3 sequence reads: CSASLEKLFF. DNA for the CDR3: TGCAGTGCTAGTCTGGAAAAACTGTTTTTT.

The chain combines TRBV9 with TRBJ1-1; 7 positions agree with TRBD1. The J segment lost 0 bases and the V segment lost 3 bases, leaving 11 bases of the junction unmatched. Germline-derived CDR1 and CDR2 are SGDLS and YYNGEE. The CDR3 extends over 17 amino acids. CDR3 loop: CASSARTGDTMNTEAFF. Written as DNA, the CDR3 is TGTGCCAGCAGCGCTCGGACAGGTGACACTATGAACACTGAAGCTTTCTTT.

The CDR3 region is CASSQRTGSGANVLTF. The CDR3 nucleotides read TGTGCCAGCAGCCAACGTACAGGGTCTGGGGCCAACGTCCTGACTTTC. The J gene is TRBJ2-6, the V gene TRBV3-1, with a possible D match to TRBD1 (6 bases). Germline V lookup: CDR1 LGHDT, CDR2 YNNKEL (reference sequence). This CDR3 region has 16 residues. V shed 2 bases and J shed 1 base, with 9 bases lying between them.

The chain couples TRBV5-1 to TRBJ2-1; no clear D gene. Trimming cost V 4 bases and J 8 bases, with 10 bases left between them. The CDR3 sequence is 12 residues long. Germline values: CDR1 SGHRS, CDR2 YFSETQ. The CDR3 sequence: CASSPPRDEQFF. CDR3 bases: TGCGCCAGCAGCCCCCCTCGGGATGAGCAGTTCTTC.

The chain joins TRBV27 to TRBJ2-1; TRBD2 aligns across 7 bases. The CDR3 has 15 amino acids. J was trimmed by 4 bases and V by 6 bases; bases with no gene match: 9. Germline CDR1 MNHEY, CDR2 SMNVEV (reference sequence). CDR3 region: CASRVGTNLYNEQFF. For the CDR3, the DNA is TGTGCCAGCAGAGTAGGGACTAACCTATACAATGAGCAGTTCTTC.

The chain has TRBV29-1 and TRBJ2-1, with 9 bases fitting TRBD1. This CDR3 comprises 14 residues. Per the germline V gene, CDR1 is SQVTM and CDR2 is ANQGSEA. The trim removed 5 bases at V and 7 bases at J, leaving 9 bases unmatched. CDR3 region: CSVQGTGSRNEQFF. CDR3 nucleotide sequence: TGCAGCGTTCAAGGGACAGGGTCTCGGAATGAGCAGTTCTTC.

This chain connects TRBV7-8 to TRBJ2-2; TRBD2 aligns across 10 bases. The CDR3 runs to 15 residues. The germline V gene encodes CDR1 SGHVS and CDR2 FQNEAQ. V trimming: 4 bases; J trimming: 6 bases; junction bases outside the gene matches: 5. The CDR3 DNA sequence: TGTGCCAGCAGCTCCCTAGCGGGGGTGGCCGGGGAGCTGTTTTTT. The encoded protein is CASSSLAGVAGELFF. Filled out from reference TRBV7-8 and TRBJ2-2, the complete variable domain reads GAGVSQSPRYKVAKRGQDVALRCDPISGHVSLFWYQQALGQGPEFLTYFQNEAQLDKSGLPSDRFFAERPEGSVSTLKIQRTQQEDSAVYLCASSSLAGVAGELFFGEGSRLTVL.

The chain recombines TRBV9 with TRBJ2-7; D may be TRBD1 (6 bases). In germline, CDR1 is SGDLS, CDR2 YYNGEE. With 0 bases removed from V and 3 bases from J, the gap between germline ends came to 10 bases. This CDR3 is built from 14 residues. CDR3 sequence (DNA): TGTGCCAGCAGCGTAGAGGACAGTTACTACGAGCAGTACTTC. Encoded protein: CASSVEDSYYEQYF.

J is TRBJ2-3 and V is TRBV4-3, with D possibly being TRBD2 (6 bases). Germline V gene sequence: CDR1 LGHNA, CDR2 YSLEER. The CDR3 is 14 amino acids. V gave up 0 bases and J gave up 4 bases, with 8 bases separating them. CDR3 sequence reads: CASSQERLADTQYF. The DNA for the CDR3 is TGCGCCAGCAGCCAAGAAAGACTAGCAGATACGCAGTATTTT.

This clonotype was detected a few times. The genes are TRBV4-2 and TRBJ2-7; the match to TRBD2 covers 8 bases. The V and J ends lost 3 bases and 4 bases, in that order; junction bases with no gene match: 8. From germline, CDR1 is LGHNA and CDR2 YNFKEQ. The CDR3 is 15 residues long. CDR3: CASSQRGAEEYEQYF. CDR3 DNA sequence: TGTGCCAGCAGCCAGCGGGGGGCGGAGGAGTACGAGCAGTACTTC.

This rearrangement joins TRBV30 to TRBJ2-7; 9 bases match TRBD1. Per germline, CDR1 GTSNPN and CDR2 SVGIG (reference sequence). Germline trimming cut 0 bases from V and 3 bases from J; bases unmatched to any gene: 3. The CDR3 has 14 amino acids. The CDR3 reads CAWSVGTGYYEQYF. In nucleotides, the CDR3 is TGTGCCTGGAGTGTCGGGACAGGGTACTACGAGCAGTACTTC.

This clonotype appeared a few times. J is TRBJ1-1 and V is TRBV19, with 7 bases fitting TRBD1. Germline V gives CDR1 LNHDA, CDR2 SQIVND (reference sequence). With 5 bases clipped from V and 2 bases from J, the junction kept 5 bases outside the gene matches. The CDR3 runs 14 residues. The CDR3 bases are TGTGCCAGTAGTCCCGGGACAGAAAACACTGAAGCTTTCTTT. Translated, it gives CASSPGTENTEAFF.

This clonotype was picked up a small number of times. The DNA of the CDR3 is TGTGCCTGGAGTCCAAAAACCTTGGACAGCGGAACCTACGAGCAGTACTTC. Encoded protein: CAWSPKTLDSGTYEQYF. The chain has TRBV30 and TRBJ2-7; D is perhaps TRBD1 (6 bases). CDR3 length: 17 residues. Looked up from germline, CDR1 is GTSNPN and CDR2 is SVGIG (reference sequence). V was trimmed by 2 bases and J by 2 bases, leaving 22 bases between them.

The V and J genes are TRBV20-1 and TRBJ2-2; D is possibly TRBD1 (5 bases). Germline V gives CDR1 DFQATT, CDR2 SNEGSKA (reference sequence). The CDR3 loop spans 17 amino acids. Deletions cut 6 bases from V and 0 bases from J, with 20 bases between. In nucleotides, the CDR3 is TGCAGTGCGAGGCTGACATATAGGGGCACGAACACCGGGGAGCTGTTTTTT. Its protein product is CSARLTYRGTNTGELFF.

The CDR3 region has the DNA TGCAGCGTACCCCGGGGGACTGAAGCTTTCTTT. This encodes CSVPRGTEAFF. The chain links TRBV29-1 to TRBJ1-1, with TRBD1 as a possible D gene (5 bases). Germline V CDR1 and CDR2: SQVTM, ANQGSEA. The V end was cut by 6 bases, the J end by 5 bases, with 10 bases between. CDR3 length: 11 residues.

The CDR3 reads CASSPAFKVSGYGYTF. CDR3 DNA: TGTGCCAGCAGCCCAGCCTTTAAGGTCTCCGGCTATGGCTACACCTTC. The V gene is TRBV11-2, the J gene TRBJ1-2; D is ambiguous. V was clipped by 5 bases and J by 4 bases, with 20 bases between them. CDR3 length: 16 amino acids. Germline V gives CDR1 SGHAT, CDR2 FQNNGV.

This clonotype was seen a handful of times. V gene TRBV12-3 or TRBV12-4 combines with J gene TRBJ2-5; TRBD2 aligns across 11 bases. The junction had 5 bases not matched to a gene; V was cut back by 6 bases and J by 2 bases. The CDR3 contains 15 residues. The CDR3 sequence: CASSPSGGKQETQYF. In nucleotides, the CDR3 is TGTGCCAGCAGCCCTAGCGGGGGGAAACAAGAGACCCAGTACTTC.

The chain joins TRBV29-1 to TRBJ2-1, with D perhaps matching TRBD2 (6 bases). The germline gives CDR1 SQVTM, CDR2 ANQGSEA. This CDR3 comprises 12 residues. The ends were cut back, 4 bases at V and 6 bases at J, with 10 bases in the middle. The CDR3 is CSVATRGNEQFF. The DNA for the CDR3 is TGCAGCGTTGCGACTAGAGGCAATGAGCAGTTCTTC.

J is TRBJ2-7 and V is TRBV9; D is perhaps TRBD2 (5 bases). V gave up 0 bases and J gave up 3 bases, with 10 bases separating them. CDR3 length equals 14 residues. The germline gives CDR1 SGDLS, CDR2 YYNGEE. The CDR3 DNA follows: TGTGCCAGCAGCGTAGAGGGCAGCGGCTACGAGCAGTACTTC. This translates into CASSVEGSGYEQYF.

This rearrangement joins TRBV12-3 or TRBV12-4 to TRBJ2-3; D remains ambiguous. This CDR3 comprises 17 residues. Trimming took 5 bases from V and 0 from J, leaving 18 bases between them. Written as DNA, the CDR3 is TGTGCCAGCAGTCTGACTGTTAGACCATCCAGCACAGATACGCAGTATTTT. It specifies CASSLTVRPSSTDTQYF.

The V call is TRBV5-4, the J call TRBJ2-7; 11 nucleotides match TRBD2. CDR1 is SGHNT, CDR2 YYREEE, per germline (reference sequence). The CDR3 is 15 residues long. With V trimmed by 1 base and J by 3 bases, 3 bases remained unmatched. This CDR3 reads CASSLFGTSGYEQYF. CDR3 nucleotide sequence: TGTGCCAGCAGCTTGTTTGGGACTAGCGGCTACGAGCAGTACTTC.